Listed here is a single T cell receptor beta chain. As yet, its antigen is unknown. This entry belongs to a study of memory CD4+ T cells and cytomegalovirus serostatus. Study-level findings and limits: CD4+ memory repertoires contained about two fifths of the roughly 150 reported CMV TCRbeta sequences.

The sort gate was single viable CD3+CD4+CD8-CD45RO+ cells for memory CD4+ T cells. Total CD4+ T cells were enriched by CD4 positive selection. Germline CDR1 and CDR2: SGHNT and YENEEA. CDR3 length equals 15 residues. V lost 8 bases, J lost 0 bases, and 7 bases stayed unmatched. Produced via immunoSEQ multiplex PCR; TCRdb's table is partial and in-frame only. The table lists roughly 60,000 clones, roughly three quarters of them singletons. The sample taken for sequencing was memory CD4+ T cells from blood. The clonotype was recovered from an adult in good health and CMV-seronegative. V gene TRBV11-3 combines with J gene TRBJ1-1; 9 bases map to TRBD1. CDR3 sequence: CASGGGQGMNTEAFF. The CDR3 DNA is TGTGCCAGCGGAGGAGGACAGGGGATGAACACTGAAGCTTTCTTT.